Below, 19 T cell receptor beta chains from the same sample are listed, as sequenced in a study of vaccination and CD4 T cells after COVID-19. These TCRs' antigens remain unknown. Treatment reported: roughly ten-day PBMC culture with coronavirus spike peptide pools or control peptides (ViraFEST assay). Cultured CD4+ T cell DNA was sequenced using the Oncomine TCR Beta short-read assay. TCRdb used MiXCR to reprocess the PCR reads, holding one entry per CDR3 protein. The sample includes 4,300 or so distinct CDR3 sequences, about 20% of them seen just once. The source material was CD4+ T cells from blood, cultured in vitro, sampled after SARS-CoV-2 vaccination. The receptors shown here come from a human donor who had recovered from COVID-19.

The chain combines TRBV6-1 with TRBJ2-1; 10 bases align to TRBD2. The V segment lost 6 bases and the J segment 11 bases; nucleotides outside the gene matches: 13. Germline V lookup: CDR1 MNHNS, CDR2 SASEGT. This CDR3 contains 15 residues. CDR3 coding DNA: TGTGCCAGCAGGACTCTAGCGGGGGAACCTACCCAGCAGTTCTTC. It is translated as CASRTLAGEPTQQFF.

The chain uses TRBV12-3 or TRBV12-4 and TRBJ1-2, with 7 bases identical to TRBD1. V lost 5 bases and J lost 3; bases outside the gene matches: 9. The CDR3 sequence is 15 residues long. CDR3 residues: CASSRIRTGDYGYTF. CDR3 nucleotides: TGTGCCAGCAGTCGGATCCGAACAGGGGACTATGGCTACACCTTC.

This clonotype counts as medium-sized. V usage is TRBV20-1 and J usage is TRBJ1-2; tentatively, D is TRBD1 (6 bases). Trimming cost V 3 bases and J 3 bases, with 14 bases left between them. This CDR3 has 14 amino acids. The V gene's germline CDR1 is DFQATT and CDR2 SNEGSKA (reference sequence). The CDR3 sequence: CSASLPGAHYGYTF. The CDR3, as DNA: TGCAGTGCTAGCTTGCCAGGGGCTCACTATGGCTACACCTTC.

This clonotype was detected a few times. The chain has TRBV29-1 and TRBJ2-6; no definite D call. The V and J ends lost 4 bases and 4 bases respectively, with 5 bases between them. The CDR3 is made up of 12 amino acids. Germline V lookup: CDR1 SQVTM, CDR2 ANQGSEA. In DNA form, the CDR3 reads TGCAGCGTTGTAGCAGGGGCCAACGTCCTGACTTTC. Translated: CSVVAGANVLTF.

This chain joins TRBV6-5 and TRBJ1-1; maybe TRBD1 (6 bases). CDR1 MNHEY and CDR2 SVGAGI come from the germline V gene. The CDR3 consists of 15 residues. The V end lost 3 bases, the J end lost 3 bases, and 14 bases lay between the germline ends. The DNA for the CDR3 is TGTGCCAGCAGTTATGGGAAGGGGGGAGACACTGAAGCTTTCTTT. It yields the protein CASSYGKGGDTEAFF.

A remark on this clonotype: The conserved phenylalanine or tryptophan is not found at the CDR3 terminus, so this likely reflects a read error. The chain has TRBV19 and TRBJ1-6, with D perhaps matching TRBD1 (5 bases). V lost 3 bases and J lost 8, with 5 bases in between. This CDR3 is 12 amino acids long. Germline CDR1 is LNHDA and CDR2 is SQIVND (reference sequence). The CDR3 DNA reads as TGTGCCAGTAGTATGACAGATTCACCCCTCCACTCT. Its protein product is CASSMTDSPLHS.

The chain employs TRBV19 and TRBJ2-7; TRBD1 is a possible D gene (6 bases). The CDR3 is 14 amino acids. CDR1 and CDR2 from the germline V gene are LNHDA and SQIVND (reference sequence). V was cut by 4 bases and J by 2 bases, with 12 bases left in between. The CDR3 region has the DNA TGTGCCAGTAGTAGGCAGACAGGTCCCTACGAGCAGTACTTC. Translated, it gives CASSRQTGPYEQYF.

This clonotype was counted between two and nine times. The V call is TRBV7-2, the J call TRBJ2-2; D is possibly TRBD1 or TRBD2 (5 bases each). Germline-derived CDR1 and CDR2 are SGHTA and FQGNSA. CDR3 length: 12 amino acids. Trimming shortened V by 6 bases and J by 11 bases, and 13 bases separated the two germline ends. CDR3 DNA: TGTGCCAGCAGTGTATGGGGACCTGAGCTGTTTTTT. Amino acids: CASSVWGPELFF.

J is TRBJ2-7 and V is TRBV5-4; weak D call: TRBD2 (6 bases). The germline V and J ends were trimmed by 3 bases and 9 bases, with 19 bases remaining between them. This CDR3 is built from 14 residues. The germline CDR1 and CDR2 sequences are SGHNT and YYREEE (reference sequence). The DNA of the CDR3 is TGTGCCAGCAGCTCCCCCGACGGGAGCGGAGCGCAGTACTTC. The encoded protein is CASSSPDGSGAQYF.

In this sample, this clonotype is medium-sized. The chain employs TRBV20-1 and TRBJ1-2; 7 positions match TRBD1. CDR3 length: 15 residues. V lost 6 bases and J lost 3; bases outside the gene matches: 13. From germline, CDR1 is DFQATT and CDR2 SNEGSKA (reference sequence). The CDR3 sequence: CSATKTGSGYYGYTF. CDR3 DNA sequence: TGCAGTGCAACCAAGACAGGGTCCGGGTACTATGGCTACACCTTC.

This sequence joins TRBV6-2 or TRBV6-3 and TRBJ1-1; no clear D gene. The CDR3 is made up of 13 amino acids. The V gene's germline CDR1 is MNHEY and CDR2 SVGEGT. The V end lost 2 bases, the J end lost 8 bases, and 12 bases lay between the germline ends. In nucleotides, the CDR3 is TGTGCCAGCAGTTACAGGTTCCTCCGAGAAGCTTTCTTT. This gives the protein CASSYRFLREAFF.

The chain has TRBV11-1 and TRBJ1-1; D is perhaps TRBD1 (6 bases). From germline, CDR1 is SGHAT and CDR2 FQDESV (reference sequence). Trimming cost V 1 base and J 5 bases, with 11 bases left between them. The CDR3 has 14 residues. The CDR3 DNA reads TGTGCCAGCAGCTTAGGGGTCAGGGGAACTGAAGCTTTCTTT. This encodes CASSLGVRGTEAFF.

V usage is TRBV21-1 and J usage is TRBJ2-7; the table's D gene call, TRBD2, was not cross checked with the DNA. TRBV21-1 is labeled a pseudogene. This CDR3 region has 20 residues. CDR3 DNA: TGTGCCAGCAGCAAGCTCGAGTGGGGGACTAGCTTCCTATCCCTCTACGAGCAGTACTTC. Its translation is CASSKLEWGTSFLSLYEQYF.

The rearrangement joins TRBV7-8 to TRBJ1-3, with D uncertain. Trimming removed 6 bases from V and 0 bases from J, with 9 bases in between. Germline V CDR1 and CDR2: SGHVS, FQNEAQ. This CDR3 has 14 amino acids. The CDR3 DNA is TGTGCCAGCAGGCAGCTTCCCTCTGGAAACACCATATATTTT. Translating it yields CASRQLPSGNTIYF.

V usage is TRBV21-1 and J usage is TRBJ1-2. TRBV21-1 is tagged as a pseudogene. The CDR3 is 13 amino acids. The CDR3 DNA follows: TGTGCCAGCAGCAAACAGGGAGGTTATGGCTACACCTTC. It codes for CASSKQGGYGYTF.

This clonotype was seen a handful of times. The chain carries TRBV19 and TRBJ1-1; D possibly corresponds to TRBD1 (5 bases). The V end lost 10 bases, the J end lost 1 base, and 13 bases lay between the germline ends. CDR1 and CDR2 (germline): LNHDA, SQIVND (reference sequence). The CDR3 loop spans 13 amino acids. CDR3: CATQRGGNTEAFF. CDR3 bases: TGTGCCACCCAGAGGGGAGGGAACACTGAAGCTTTCTTT.

This clonotype is termed medium-sized (0.01 to 0.1%). The CDR3 nucleotides are TGTGCCAGCAGTTTATCCTATTCCCTTAACTATGGCTACACCTTC. This gives the protein CASSLSYSLNYGYTF. The chain recombines TRBV28 with TRBJ1-2, with no clear D. CDR3 length equals 15 residues. The ends were cut back, 1 base at V and 1 base at J, with 10 bases in the middle. Germline lookup yields CDR1 MDHEN and CDR2 SYDVKM.

The chain links TRBV4-1 to TRBJ2-7; TRBD1 agrees at 8 bases. In germline, CDR1 is MGHRA, CDR2 YSYEKL. V lost 3 bases, J lost 2 bases, and 3 bases stayed unmatched. CDR3 length equals 14 residues. The CDR3: CASSQGTGTYEQYF. The CDR3 region has the DNA TGCGCCAGCAGCCAGGGGACAGGCACCTACGAGCAGTACTTC.

As concerns this clonotype: Just one base apart from a much larger clone, this may be a read error. The V gene is TRBV19, the J gene TRBJ2-5, with TRBD2 matching over 7 bases. The CDR3 runs 16 residues. V shed 10 bases, J shed 7 bases, and the junction held 21 bases outside the gene matches. The germline gives CDR1 LNHDA, CDR2 SQIVND (reference sequence). The CDR3: CAISQWAGELSGTQYF. The CDR3 coding sequence is TGTGCCATTAGCCAATGGGCGGGGGAGCTGTCGGGGACCCAGTACTTC.